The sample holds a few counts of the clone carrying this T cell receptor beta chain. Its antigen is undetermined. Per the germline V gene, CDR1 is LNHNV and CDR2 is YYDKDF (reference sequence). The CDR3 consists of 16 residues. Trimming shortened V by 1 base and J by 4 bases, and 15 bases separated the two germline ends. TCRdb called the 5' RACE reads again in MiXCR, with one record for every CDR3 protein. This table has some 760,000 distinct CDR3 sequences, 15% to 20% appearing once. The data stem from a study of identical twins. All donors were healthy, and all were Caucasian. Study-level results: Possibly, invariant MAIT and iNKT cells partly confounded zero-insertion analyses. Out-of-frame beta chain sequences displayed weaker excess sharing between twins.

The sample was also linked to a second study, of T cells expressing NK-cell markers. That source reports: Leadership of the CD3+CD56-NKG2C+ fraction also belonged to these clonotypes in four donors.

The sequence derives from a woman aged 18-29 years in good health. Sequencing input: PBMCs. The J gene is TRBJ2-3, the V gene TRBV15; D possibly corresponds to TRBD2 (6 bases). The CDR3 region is CATSRVGGKFSDTQYF. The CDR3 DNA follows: TGTGCCACCAGCAGAGTCGGCGGGAAGTTCTCAGATACGCAGTATTTT.